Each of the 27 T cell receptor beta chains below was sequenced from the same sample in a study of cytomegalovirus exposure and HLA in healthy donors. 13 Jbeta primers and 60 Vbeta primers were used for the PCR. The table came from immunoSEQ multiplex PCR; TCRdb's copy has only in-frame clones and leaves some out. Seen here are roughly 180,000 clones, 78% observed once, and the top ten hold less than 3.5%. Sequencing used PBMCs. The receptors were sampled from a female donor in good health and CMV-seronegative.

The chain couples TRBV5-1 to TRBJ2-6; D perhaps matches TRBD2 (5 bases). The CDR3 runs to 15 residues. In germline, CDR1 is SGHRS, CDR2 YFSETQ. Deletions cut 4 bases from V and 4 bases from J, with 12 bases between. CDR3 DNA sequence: TGCGCCAGCAGCACTGAGGGTGCCGGGGCCAACGTCCTGACTTTC. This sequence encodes CASSTEGAGANVLTF.

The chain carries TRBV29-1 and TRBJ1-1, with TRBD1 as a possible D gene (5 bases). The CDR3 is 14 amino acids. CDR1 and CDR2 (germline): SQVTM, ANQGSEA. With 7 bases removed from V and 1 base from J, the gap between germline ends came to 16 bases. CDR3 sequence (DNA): TGCAGCGGCAACTTACGGGGGACGAACACTGAAGCTTTCTTT. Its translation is CSGNLRGTNTEAFF.

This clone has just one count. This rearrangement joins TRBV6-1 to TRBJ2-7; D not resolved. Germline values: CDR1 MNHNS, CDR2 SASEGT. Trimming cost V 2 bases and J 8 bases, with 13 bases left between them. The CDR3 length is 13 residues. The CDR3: CASSEPHGPKQYF. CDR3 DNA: TGTGCCAGCAGTGAACCCCATGGGCCGAAGCAGTACTTC.

The CDR3 DNA is TGTGCCAGCAGTGAATCCCAAGGTCGGCTAGCGGGGGGCCACAGCTCCTACGAGCAGTACTTC. This gives the protein CASSESQGRLAGGHSSYEQYF. V gene TRBV2 combines with J gene TRBJ2-7; 11 bases align to TRBD2. Per the germline V gene, CDR1 is SNHLY and CDR2 is FYNNEI. After removal of 2 bases from V and 0 bases from J, the junction contained 18 bases not matched to a gene. The CDR3 extends over 21 amino acids.

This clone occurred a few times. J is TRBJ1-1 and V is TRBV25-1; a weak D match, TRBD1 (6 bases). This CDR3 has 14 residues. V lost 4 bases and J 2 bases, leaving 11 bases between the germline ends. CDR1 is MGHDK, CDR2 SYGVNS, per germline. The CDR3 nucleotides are TGTGCCAGCAGTGTGGGGACAAGAAACACTGAAGCTTTCTTT. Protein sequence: CASSVGTRNTEAFF.

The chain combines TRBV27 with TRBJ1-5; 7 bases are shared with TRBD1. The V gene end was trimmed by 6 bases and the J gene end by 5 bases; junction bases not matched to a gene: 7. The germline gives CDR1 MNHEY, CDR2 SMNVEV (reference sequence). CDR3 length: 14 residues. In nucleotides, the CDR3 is TGTGCCAGCAGCCTTGACAGGGCAGATCAGCCCCAGCATTTT. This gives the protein CASSLDRADQPQHF.

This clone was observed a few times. The CDR3 coding sequence is TGTGCCAGCAGTGAACGGGGTTATGAAGCTTTCTTT. Translation gives CASSERGYEAFF. The chain is built from TRBV6-1 and TRBJ1-1, with unresolved D. The V gene's germline CDR1 is MNHNS and CDR2 SASEGT. The CDR3 is made up of 12 amino acids. V dropped 2 bases and J dropped 7 bases, with 8 bases sitting between them.

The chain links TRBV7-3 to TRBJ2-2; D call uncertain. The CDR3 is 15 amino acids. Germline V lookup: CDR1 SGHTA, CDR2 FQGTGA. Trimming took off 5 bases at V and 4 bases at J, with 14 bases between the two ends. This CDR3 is CASSPQPQATGELFF. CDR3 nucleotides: TGTGCCAGCAGCCCGCAACCCCAGGCCACCGGGGAGCTGTTTTTT.

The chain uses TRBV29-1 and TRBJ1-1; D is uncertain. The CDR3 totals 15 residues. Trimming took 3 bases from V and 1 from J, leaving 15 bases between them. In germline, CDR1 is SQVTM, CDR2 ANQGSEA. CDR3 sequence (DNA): TGCAGCGTTGAGAAGGAGGATAGGCCGAACACTGAAGCTTTCTTT. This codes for CSVEKEDRPNTEAFF.

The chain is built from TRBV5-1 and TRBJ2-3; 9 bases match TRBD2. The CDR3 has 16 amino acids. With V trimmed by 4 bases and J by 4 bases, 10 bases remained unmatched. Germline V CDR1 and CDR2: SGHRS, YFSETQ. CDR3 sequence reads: CASSNNSGSVADTQYF. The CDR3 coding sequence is TGCGCCAGCAGCAATAATAGCGGGAGCGTAGCAGATACGCAGTATTTT. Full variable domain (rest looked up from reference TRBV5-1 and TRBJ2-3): KAGVTQTPRYLIKTRGQQVTLSCSPISGHRSVSWYQQTPGQGLQFLFEYFSETQRNKGNFPGRFSGRQFSNSRSEMNVSTLELGDSALYLCASSNNSGSVADTQYFGPGTRLTVL.

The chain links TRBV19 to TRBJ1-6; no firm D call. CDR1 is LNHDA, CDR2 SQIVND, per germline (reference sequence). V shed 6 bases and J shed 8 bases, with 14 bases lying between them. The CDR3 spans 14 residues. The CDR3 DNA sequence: TGTGCCAGTAGCACTACCGACGACTATTCACCCCTCCACTTT. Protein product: CASSTTDDYSPLHF.

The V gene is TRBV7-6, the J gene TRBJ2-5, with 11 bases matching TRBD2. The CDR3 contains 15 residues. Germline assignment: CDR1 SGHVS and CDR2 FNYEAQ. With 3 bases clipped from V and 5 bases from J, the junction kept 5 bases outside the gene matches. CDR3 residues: CASSFLTSGVETQYF. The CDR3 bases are TGTGCCAGCAGCTTCCTGACTAGCGGGGTCGAGACCCAGTACTTC.

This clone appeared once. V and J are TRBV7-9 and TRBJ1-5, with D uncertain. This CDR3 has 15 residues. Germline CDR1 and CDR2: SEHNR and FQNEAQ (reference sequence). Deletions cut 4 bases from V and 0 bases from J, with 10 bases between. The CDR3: CASSSAGVSNQPQHF. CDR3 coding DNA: TGTGCCAGCAGCTCCGCCGGTGTTAGCAATCAGCCCCAGCATTTT.

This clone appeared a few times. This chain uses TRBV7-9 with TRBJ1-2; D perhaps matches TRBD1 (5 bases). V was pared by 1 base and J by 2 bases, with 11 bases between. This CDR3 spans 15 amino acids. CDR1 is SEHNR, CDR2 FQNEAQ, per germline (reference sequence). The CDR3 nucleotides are TGTGCCAGCAGCTTAGTACAGGCTTCAAACTATGGCTACACCTTC. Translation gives CASSLVQASNYGYTF.

The chain's CDR3 is CASRSGTDYEQYF. Written as DNA, the CDR3 is TGTGCCAGCCGATCCGGGACAGACTACGAGCAGTACTTC. V usage is TRBV7-6 and J usage is TRBJ2-7, with 7 bases that match TRBD1. Germline V gene lookup returns CDR1 SGHVS and CDR2 FNYEAQ. V was clipped by 8 bases and J by 3 bases; unmatched bases: 7. CDR3 size: 13 residues.

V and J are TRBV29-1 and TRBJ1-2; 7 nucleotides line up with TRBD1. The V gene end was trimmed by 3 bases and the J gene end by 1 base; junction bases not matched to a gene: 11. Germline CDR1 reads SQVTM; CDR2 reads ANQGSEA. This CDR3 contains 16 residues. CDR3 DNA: TGCAGCGTTGAGGAGCACCGGGACAGCCGTAACTATGGCTACACCTTC. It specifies CSVEEHRDSRNYGYTF.

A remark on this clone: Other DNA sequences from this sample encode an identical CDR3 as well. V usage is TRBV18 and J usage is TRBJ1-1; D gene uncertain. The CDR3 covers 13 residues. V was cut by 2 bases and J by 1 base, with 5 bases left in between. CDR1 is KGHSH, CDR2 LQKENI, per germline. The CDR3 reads CASSPLQNTEAFF. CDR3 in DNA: TGTGCCAGCTCACCATTACAGAACACTGAAGCTTTCTTT.

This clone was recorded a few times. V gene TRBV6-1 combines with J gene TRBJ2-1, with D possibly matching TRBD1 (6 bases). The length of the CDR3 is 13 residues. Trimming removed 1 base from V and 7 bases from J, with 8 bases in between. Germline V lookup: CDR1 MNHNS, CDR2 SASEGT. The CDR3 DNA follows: TGTGCCAGCAGTGAAGGGCAGGGGAATGAGCAGTTCTTC. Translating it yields CASSEGQGNEQFF.

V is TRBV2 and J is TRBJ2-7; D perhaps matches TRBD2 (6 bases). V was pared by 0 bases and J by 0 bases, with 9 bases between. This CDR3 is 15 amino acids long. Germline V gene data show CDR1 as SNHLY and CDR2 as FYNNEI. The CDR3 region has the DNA TGTGCCAGCAGTGAAGCAGGAGGGAGCTCCTACGAGCAGTACTTC. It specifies CASSEAGGSSYEQYF.

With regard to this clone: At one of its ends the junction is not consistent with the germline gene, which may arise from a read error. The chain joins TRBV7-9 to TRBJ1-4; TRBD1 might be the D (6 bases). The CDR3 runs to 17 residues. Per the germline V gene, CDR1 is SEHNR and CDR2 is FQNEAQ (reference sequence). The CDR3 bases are TGTTCCAGCAGCTTACTGGGGGCCCGTCCCACTAATGAAAAACTGTTTTTT. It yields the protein CSSSLLGARPTNEKLFF.

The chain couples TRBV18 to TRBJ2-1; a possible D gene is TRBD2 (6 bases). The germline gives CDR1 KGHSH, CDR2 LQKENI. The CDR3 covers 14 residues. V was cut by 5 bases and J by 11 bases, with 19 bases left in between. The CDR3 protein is CASSSSGRFRKQFF. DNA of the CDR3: TGTGCCAGCTCAAGTAGCGGTCGTTTCAGGAAGCAGTTCTTC.

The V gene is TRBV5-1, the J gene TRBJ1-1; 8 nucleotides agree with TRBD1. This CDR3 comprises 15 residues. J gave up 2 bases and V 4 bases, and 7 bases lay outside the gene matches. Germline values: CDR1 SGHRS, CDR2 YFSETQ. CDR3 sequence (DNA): TGCGCCAGCAGCACACCGACAGGGGTAAACACTGAAGCTTTCTTT. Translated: CASSTPTGVNTEAFF.

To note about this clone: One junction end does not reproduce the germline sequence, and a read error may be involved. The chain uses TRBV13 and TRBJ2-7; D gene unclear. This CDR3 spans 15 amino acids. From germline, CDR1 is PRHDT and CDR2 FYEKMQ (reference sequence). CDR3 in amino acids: CTSSLRQANSYEQYF. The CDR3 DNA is TGTACCAGCAGCTTACGGCAGGCGAACTCCTACGAGCAGTACTTC.

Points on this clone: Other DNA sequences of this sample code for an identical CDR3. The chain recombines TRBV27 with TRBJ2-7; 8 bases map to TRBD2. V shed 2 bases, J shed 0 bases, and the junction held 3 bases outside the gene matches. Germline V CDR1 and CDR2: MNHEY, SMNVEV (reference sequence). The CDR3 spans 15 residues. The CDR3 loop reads CASSLRAGGSYEQYF. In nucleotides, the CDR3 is TGTGCCAGCAGTTTACGGGCGGGAGGCTCCTACGAGCAGTACTTC.

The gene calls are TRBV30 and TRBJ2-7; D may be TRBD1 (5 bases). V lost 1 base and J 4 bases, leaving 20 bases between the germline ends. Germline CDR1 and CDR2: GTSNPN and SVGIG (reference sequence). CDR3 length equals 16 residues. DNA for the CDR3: TGTGCCTGGAGTGGGAGTAGGACAAGTCTAGATTACGAGCAGTACTTC. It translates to CAWSGSRTSLDYEQYF.

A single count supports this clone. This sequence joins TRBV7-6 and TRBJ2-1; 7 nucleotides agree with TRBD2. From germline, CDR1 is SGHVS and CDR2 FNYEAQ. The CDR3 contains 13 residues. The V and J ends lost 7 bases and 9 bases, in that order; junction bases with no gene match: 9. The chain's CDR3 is CASNQRGSGEQFF. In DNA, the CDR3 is TGTGCCAGCAACCAGCGGGGTTCGGGTGAGCAGTTCTTC.

The CDR3 sequence is CASSPGGTLNYGYTF. The CDR3 nucleotides are TGTGCCAGCAGCCCCGGCGGGACGCTAAACTATGGCTACACCTTC. The chain couples TRBV7-8 to TRBJ1-2; a possible D gene is TRBD1 (5 bases). The CDR3 is 15 residues long. Germline CDR1 is SGHVS and CDR2 is FQNEAQ. The V end was cut by 5 bases, the J end by 2 bases, with 15 bases between. The full variable domain, rest sourced from reference TRBV7-8 and TRBJ1-2, is GAGVSQSPRYKVAKRGQDVALRCDPISGHVSLFWYQQALGQGPEFLTYFQNEAQLDKSGLPSDRFFAERPEGSVSTLKIQRTQQEDSAVYLCASSPGGTLNYGYTFGSGTRLTVV.